This entry is about one T cell receptor (beta chain). Construction of the TCRbeta library involved unique molecular identifiers. TCRdb independently ran MiXCR on the PCR reads; one entry per CDR3 protein. Among about 350,000 distinct CDR3 sequences, more than 10% were seen once, and the ten largest hold roughly 4.3%. The record originates from a study of T-cell reconstitution after alpha-beta-depleted transplantation in children. The sample here was PBMCs, taken from the stem cell graft. The sequence was obtained from a human donor who donated a stem cell graft to a child with Fanconi anemia.

CDR3 sequence: CASSPGGMGTDTQYF. The CDR3 DNA reads TGTGCCAGCAGTCCGGGGGGGATGGGCACAGATACGCAGTATTTT. The chain has TRBV7-8 and TRBJ2-3, with TRBD2 identical over 8 bases. CDR1 and CDR2 (germline): SGHVS, FQNEAQ. This CDR3 contains 15 residues. The junction had 6 bases not matched to a gene; V was cut back by 6 bases and J by 1 base.